This TCR beta chain came from a study of cytomegalovirus exposure and HLA in healthy donors. Looking at the study overall: The 95 to 150 validation repertoires were produced on the same platform as the 650 or so repertoires of the first cohort. This was reported in a later analysis.

Germline-derived CDR1 and CDR2 are DFQATT and SNEGSKA (reference sequence). The V and J ends lost 1 base and 4 bases respectively, with 5 bases between them. The CDR3 contains 11 residues. Sequencing used immunoSEQ multiplex PCR; TCRdb keeps in-frame clones, though not all of them. The sample contains under 250,000 clones, 85% to 95% of which appear only once. In regard to this clone: Its antigen is not known.

General study points: The study flagged about 160 TCR beta chains as cytomegalovirus-associated.

This clonotype was sampled from a woman in her late teens or twenties in good health and CMV-seronegative. J is TRBJ2-7 and V is TRBV20-1; D not resolved. Sequenced input: PBMCs. The CDR3 region is CSARVVYEQYF. The CDR3, as DNA: TGCAGTGCTAGAGTCGTTTACGAGCAGTACTTC.